This T cell receptor (beta chain) was observed in a study of early T cells in non-severe SARS-CoV-2 infection. Study-wide background: Sequenced material consisted of bulk RNA (from unsorted whole blood), and chains were unpaired.

The CDR3 contains 12 residues. With V trimmed by 5 bases and J by 5 bases, 4 bases remained unmatched. The germline CDR1 and CDR2 sequences are SQVTM and ANQGSEA. In TCRdb, the 5' RACE reads were re-called with MiXCR into one record per CDR3 protein. This table holds fewer than 120,000 distinct CDR3 sequences, over 9.5% found once. This clonotype has a handful of counts. The J gene is TRBJ2-7, the V gene TRBV29-1; 9 bases agree with TRBD1. The input for sequencing was whole blood, taken at baseline. The receptor was isolated from an adult who was a healthcare worker with PCR-confirmed SARS-CoV-2 infection or an uninfected control (not recorded which). This chain's CDR3 is CSVRTGGDEQYF. DNA of the CDR3: TGCAGCGTTCGAACAGGGGGCGACGAGCAGTACTTC.